One sample yielded the 24 T cell receptor beta chains listed below, sequenced in a study of identical twins (dated by TCRdb to about 2016). The receptor library was made with 5' RACE. TCRdb lists the instrument as Illumina HiSeq 2000. Using fastp at Q25 and MiXCR, TCRdb reprocessed the public reads and kept productive beta chains. Every distinct CDR3 protein forms one entry, paired with its most common genes and DNA. Within this sample are nearly 650,000 distinct CDR3 sequences, with just over 7% of them counted one time only. The top ten hold roughly 1.5% of the sample. These data were also reused for a study on yellow fever vaccine responses in identical twins.

Specimen: PBMCs. These receptors were collected from a woman aged 18-35 years in good health.

The chain joins TRBV20-1 to TRBJ1-5, with a possible D match to TRBD1 (5 bases). Germline CDR1 DFQATT, CDR2 SNEGSKA (reference sequence). Trimming left V 1 base short and J 0 bases short, with 10 bases between. The CDR3 extends over 15 amino acids. The CDR3: CSARVQGNSNQPQHF. Written as DNA, the CDR3 is TGCAGTGCTAGAGTTCAGGGAAATAGCAATCAGCCCCAGCATTTT.

The table lists this clonotype with many counts. This chain links TRBV12-3 or TRBV12-4 with TRBJ2-1; D perhaps matches TRBD2 (6 bases). The V end lost 7 bases, the J end lost 0 bases, and 22 bases lay between the germline ends. The CDR3 extends over 18 amino acids. The CDR3 bases are TGTGCCAGCACCCCTAAGATGATAGCGGTGAGCTCCTACAATGAGCAGTTCTTC. Translating it yields CASTPKMIAVSSYNEQFF.

This clonotype came up many times. This chain links TRBV20-1 with TRBJ1-2, with 8 bases matching TRBD1. Unmatched junction bases numbered 11, after V lost 2 bases and J lost 6 bases. CDR1 is DFQATT and CDR2 is SNEGSKA in the germline V gene (reference sequence). The CDR3 has 15 residues. The CDR3, as DNA: TGCAGTGCTAGAAGGGCGGGACAGGTACAAGATGGCTACACCTTC. It translates to CSARRAGQVQDGYTF.

In this sample, this clonotype turned up many times. The chain is built from TRBV20-1 and TRBJ1-4, with D maybe TRBD1 (5 bases). Germline CDR1 and CDR2: DFQATT and SNEGSKA (reference sequence). The CDR3 runs 15 residues. V was cut by 3 bases and J by 4 bases, with 15 bases left in between. The CDR3 loop reads CSASALRAGNEKLFF. For the CDR3, the DNA is TGCAGTGCTAGTGCACTCAGGGCCGGTAATGAAAAACTGTTTTTT.

This clonotype was seen a handful of times. The chain links TRBV4-1 to TRBJ2-7; possibly TRBD1 for D (5 bases). The ends were cut back, 3 bases at V and 7 bases at J, with 13 bases in the middle. The CDR3 covers 13 residues. Germline V gene data show CDR1 as MGHRA and CDR2 as YSYEKL. The CDR3 DNA sequence: TGCGCCAGCAGCCAGGAACCAGGGTATGAGCAGTACTTC. Translating it yields CASSQEPGYEQYF.

This clonotype occurred a few times. The chain has TRBV5-6 and TRBJ2-5; TRBD2 matches at 14 bases. CDR3 size: 17 residues. The trim removed 2 bases at V and 4 bases at J, leaving 7 bases unmatched. The germline gives CDR1 SGHDT, CDR2 YYEEEE. The CDR3 protein is CASSLKSGTSGRETQYF. In DNA form, the CDR3 reads TGTGCCAGCAGCTTAAAGTCGGGGACTAGCGGGAGAGAGACCCAGTACTTC.

This clonotype was seen many times. The rearrangement joins TRBV10-1 to TRBJ2-7; perhaps D is TRBD1 or TRBD2 (5 bases each). Trimming shortened V by 0 bases and J by 2 bases, and 8 bases separated the two germline ends. The germline gives CDR1 WNHNN, CDR2 SYGVQD (reference sequence). The CDR3 is 14 residues long. For the CDR3, the DNA is TGCGCCAGCAGTGAGTCGGGGGAAGCCTACGAGCAGTACTTC. This sequence encodes CASSESGEAYEQYF.

This clonotype appeared many times. The chain joins TRBV4-2 to TRBJ1-1; D remains ambiguous. Trimming stripped 0 bases from V and 1 base from J, with 3 bases between. The CDR3 is 13 residues long. Per germline, CDR1 LGHNA and CDR2 YNFKEQ. CDR3 sequence reads: CASSQDRNTEAFF. CDR3 nucleotide sequence: TGTGCCAGCAGCCAAGACAGGAACACTGAAGCTTTCTTT.

The chain recombines TRBV29-1 with TRBJ2-1; 8 positions agree with TRBD2. The length of the CDR3 is 15 residues. Germline trimming cut 4 bases from V and 5 bases from J; bases unmatched to any gene: 10. CDR1 SQVTM and CDR2 ANQGSEA come from the germline V gene. CDR3 sequence (DNA): TGCAGCGTTGCCGTTTACAGCGGGGGAGACAATGAGCAGTTCTTC. It yields the protein CSVAVYSGGDNEQFF.

This clonotype was detected many times. V is TRBV6-4 and J is TRBJ1-6; weak D call: TRBD1 (5 bases). Trimming took off 10 bases at V and 5 bases at J, with 30 bases between the two ends. There are 19 residues in the CDR3. Germline assignment: CDR1 MRHNA and CDR2 SNTAGT. CDR3 nucleotide sequence: TGTGCCACCCTATCAGGACACGAGCCCCGATCTGATCATAATTCACCCCTCCACTTT. Translating it yields CATLSGHEPRSDHNSPLHF.

Ten or more counts support this clonotype. In nucleotides, the CDR3 is TGCGCCAGCAGCCCCGGACAGGGCCTTAACGAGCAGTACTTC. Translating it yields CASSPGQGLNEQYF. The rearrangement uses TRBV5-1 and TRBJ2-7, with 8 bases fitting TRBD1. The CDR3 contains 14 residues. CDR1 is SGHRS and CDR2 is YFSETQ in the germline V gene. V dropped 4 bases and J dropped 5; count of bases not matched to a gene: 8.

The chain links TRBV12-3 or TRBV12-4 to TRBJ2-1; D unresolved. V lost 2 bases and J 7 bases, leaving 9 bases between the germline ends. The CDR3 has 13 amino acids. The CDR3 sequence: CASSLFSRNEQFF. In nucleotides, the CDR3 is TGTGCCAGCAGTTTATTCTCCCGAAATGAGCAGTTCTTC.

At least ten counts were recorded for this clonotype. The J gene is TRBJ2-5, the V gene TRBV29-1; 10 nucleotides align to TRBD1. With 7 bases clipped from V and 2 bases from J, the junction kept 7 bases outside the gene matches. Per the germline V gene, CDR1 is SQVTM and CDR2 is ANQGSEA. The CDR3 extends over 14 amino acids. CDR3 in DNA: TGCAGCGCTTCGGGGACAGGGGATCAAGAGACCCAGTACTTC. Translated, it gives CSASGTGDQETQYF.

This clonotype was recorded many times. The V gene is TRBV28, the J gene TRBJ2-3, with D perhaps TRBD2 (6 bases). The CDR3 runs 14 residues. CDR1 and CDR2 from the germline V gene are MDHEN and SYDVKM. V gave up 8 bases and J gave up 2 bases, with 14 bases separating them. This chain's CDR3 is CASGGASATDTQYF. Written as DNA, the CDR3 is TGTGCCAGCGGTGGGGCTAGCGCCACAGATACGCAGTATTTT.

This clonotype was detected many times. This chain links TRBV12-3 or TRBV12-4 with TRBJ2-1; possibly TRBD2 for D (5 bases). CDR3 length: 14 amino acids. With 1 base removed from V and 9 bases from J, the gap between germline ends came to 13 bases. This CDR3 reads CASSLGGLAGEQFF. The CDR3 DNA reads as TGTGCCAGCAGTTTAGGAGGGTTGGCGGGTGAGCAGTTCTTC.

This clonotype was found many times. The chain links TRBV12-3 or TRBV12-4 to TRBJ2-7, with 7 bases matching TRBD1. With V trimmed by 3 bases and J by 6 bases, 5 bases remained unmatched. The CDR3 length is 13 residues. The CDR3 loop reads CASSLGQRGEQYF. CDR3 coding DNA: TGTGCCAGCAGTTTGGGACAGAGGGGCGAGCAGTACTTC.

The CDR3 DNA sequence: TGTGCCATCAGTGTAAGGACTAGCGGGTACGAGCAGTACTTC. Encoded protein: CAISVRTSGYEQYF. This chain links TRBV10-3 with TRBJ2-7; 11 bases map to TRBD2. The germline V gene encodes CDR1 ENHRY and CDR2 SYGVKD. J lost 4 bases, V lost 4 bases, and 3 bases had no gene match. This CDR3 has 14 amino acids.

In its sample, this clonotype was seen many times. This chain links TRBV3-1 with TRBJ2-1, with D unresolved. Germline loops: CDR1 LGHDT, CDR2 YNNKEL (reference sequence). The CDR3 has 13 residues. V was trimmed by 1 base and J by 7 bases, leaving 8 bases between them. DNA of the CDR3: TGTGCCAGCAGCCAAGGCACTGGGAATGAGCAGTTCTTC. Encoded protein: CASSQGTGNEQFF.

This clonotype has only a few counts. This chain joins TRBV4-1 and TRBJ2-5, with 13 bases identical to TRBD2. The CDR3 has 17 residues. From germline, CDR1 is MGHRA and CDR2 YSYEKL. Trimming cost V 2 bases and J 3 bases; bases outside gene matches: 6. The CDR3 region has the DNA TGCGCCAGCAGCCAACCTATAGGGACTAGCGGGGAAGAGACCCAGTACTTC. This sequence encodes CASSQPIGTSGEETQYF.

The V gene is TRBV20-1, the J gene TRBJ1-6; TRBD1 is a possible D gene (5 bases). Germline CDR1 DFQATT, CDR2 SNEGSKA (reference sequence). Deletions cut 3 bases from V and 9 bases from J, with 9 bases between. The CDR3 is 12 residues long. DNA of the CDR3: TGCAGTGCTAGCCCCGGGGGTTCACCCCTCCACTTT. This gives the protein CSASPGGSPLHF.

This clonotype showed up many times. CDR3: CSARERGGGNQPQHF. The CDR3 coding sequence is TGCAGTGCTAGAGAGAGAGGAGGGGGCAATCAGCCCCAGCATTTT. The chain combines TRBV20-1 with TRBJ1-5; D might be TRBD1 (5 bases). The CDR3 is 15 residues long. Trimming removed 0 bases from V and 2 bases from J, with 11 bases in between. CDR1 is DFQATT and CDR2 is SNEGSKA in the germline V gene (reference sequence).

Only a few counts were recorded for this clonotype. V is TRBV5-1 and J is TRBJ2-3; 10 positions agree with TRBD2. The V gene's germline CDR1 is SGHRS and CDR2 YFSETQ. The CDR3 sequence is 16 residues long. The junction had 12 bases not matched to a gene; V was cut back by 5 bases and J by 6 bases. CDR3 sequence: CASSPTSGTARDTQYF. The CDR3 region has the DNA TGCGCCAGCAGTCCCACTAGCGGGACCGCCCGGGATACGCAGTATTTT.

This clonotype was counted many times. This rearrangement joins TRBV10-3 to TRBJ2-1; D might be TRBD2 (6 bases). The CDR3 loop spans 15 amino acids. From germline, CDR1 is ENHRY and CDR2 SYGVKD. V dropped 4 bases and J dropped 3 bases, with 13 bases sitting between them. CDR3 loop: CAISGSGAYYNEQFF. CDR3 DNA sequence: TGTGCCATCAGTGGGTCGGGAGCATACTACAATGAGCAGTTCTTC.

At least ten counts were recorded for this clonotype. This chain uses TRBV11-2 with TRBJ1-4; D remains ambiguous. V lost 7 bases to trimming and J lost 5 bases, with 20 bases between them. Germline values: CDR1 SGHAT, CDR2 FQNNGV. This CDR3 region has 16 residues. Here the CDR3 reads CASTHPDLTENEKLFF. In DNA form, the CDR3 reads TGTGCCAGCACCCACCCAGACCTTACGGAGAATGAAAAACTGTTTTTT. Complete variable domain (other parts from reference TRBV11-2 and TRBJ1-4): EAGVAQSPRYKIIEKRQSVAFWCNPISGHATLYWYQQILGQGPKLLIQFQNNGVVDDSQLPKDRFSAERLKGVDSTLKIQPAKLEDSAVYLCASTHPDLTENEKLFFGSGTQLSVL.